A single sample is the source of the 27 T cell receptor beta chains below, sequenced in a study of blood T cells in healthy people across ages. Next came a second PCR, run for about 6 to 12 cycles, which used a sample-barcoded 5' primer along with a J-beta primer mix. Using its own MiXCR run on the 5' RACE reads, TCRdb lists one record per CDR3 protein. The table lists more than 900,000 distinct CDR3 sequences, under 30% of them singletons. Separately, the same data were catalogued under a study of T cells of mothers and their children.

The sequenced sample was blood. These TCRs come from a girl aged 2 to 9 in good health.

J is TRBJ2-7 and V is TRBV7-9; TRBD1 or TRBD2 may be the D gene (6 bases each). Per the germline V gene, CDR1 is SEHNR and CDR2 is FQNEAQ (reference sequence). V was trimmed by 8 bases and J by 1 base, leaving 15 bases between them. The CDR3 spans 14 residues. CDR3 DNA: TGTGCCAGCCGCAAGGGGGACTTGTCCTACGAGCAGTACTTC. Its protein is CASRKGDLSYEQYF.

The rearrangement links TRBV20-1 to TRBJ2-5, with TRBD2 identical over 10 bases. The J segment lost 3 bases and the V segment lost 0 bases, leaving 4 bases of the junction unmatched. CDR1 and CDR2 (germline): DFQATT, SNEGSKA (reference sequence). This CDR3 comprises 15 residues. The CDR3 protein is CSARESGGAEETQYF. The CDR3 region has the DNA TGCAGTGCTAGAGAGAGCGGGGGGGCGGAAGAGACCCAGTACTTC.

V and J are TRBV12-3 or TRBV12-4 and TRBJ2-3, with D uncertain. Trimming removed 2 bases at V and 5 bases at J, with 17 bases between. The CDR3 contains 16 residues. CDR3 protein: CASSLRRAIRGDTQYF. In DNA form, the CDR3 reads TGTGCCAGCAGTTTAAGACGGGCTATCAGAGGAGATACGCAGTATTTT.

In this sample, this clonotype turned up a few times. This chain links TRBV29-1 with TRBJ2-5, with D tentatively TRBD1 or TRBD2 (5 bases each). Germline CDR1 SQVTM, CDR2 ANQGSEA. The CDR3 spans 12 residues. V lost 4 bases, J lost 7 bases, and 13 bases lay in between. In DNA form, the CDR3 reads TGCAGCGTTGGAGAGTCGAGGGGGACCCAGTACTTC. It codes for CSVGESRGTQYF. Full variable domain (missing parts from reference TRBV29-1 and TRBJ2-5): SAVISQKPSRDICQRGTSLTIQCQVDSQVTMMFWYRQQPGQSLTLIATANQGSEATYESGFVIDKFPISRPNLTFSTLTVSNMSPEDSSIYLCSVGESRGTQYFGPGTRLLVL.

This clonotype was picked up a small number of times. V is TRBV12-3 or TRBV12-4 and J is TRBJ1-1; D gene unclear. The CDR3 is 15 amino acids. V lost 5 bases and J 1 base, leaving 14 bases between the germline ends. CDR3 sequence (DNA): TGTGCCAGCAGTCGCCACGGGCCCCCGAACACTGAAGCTTTCTTT. Protein sequence: CASSRHGPPNTEAFF.

CDR3 residues: CSVEGTQYF. The CDR3 DNA sequence: TGCAGCGTTGAAGGGACCCAGTACTTC. This rearrangement joins TRBV29-1 to TRBJ2-5; no clear D gene. This CDR3 has 9 amino acids. Germline values: CDR1 SQVTM, CDR2 ANQGSEA. Trimming left V 1 base short and J 7 bases short, with 1 base between.

In its sample, this clonotype was seen a few times. The gene calls are TRBV15 and TRBJ2-3; D gene ambiguous. The germline V gene has CDR1 LNHNV and CDR2 YYDKDF (reference sequence). The V end lost 11 bases, the J end lost 5 bases, and 26 bases lay between the germline ends. This CDR3 is built from 16 residues. CDR3 DNA sequence: TGTGCCTCCTCAATTTCCCAGGTTCAGATTGGAGATACGCAGTATTTT. Translation: CASSISQVQIGDTQYF.

The chain recombines TRBV11-2 with TRBJ1-4, with a weak D call TRBD1 (5 bases). V dropped 4 bases and J dropped 8 bases, with 23 bases sitting between them. Germline V gene lookup returns CDR1 SGHAT and CDR2 FQNNGV. This CDR3 contains 17 residues. The CDR3 here is CASSSEGFRARVEKLFF. CDR3 nucleotide sequence: TGTGCCAGCAGCTCCGAGGGGTTCAGGGCGCGGGTCGAAAAACTGTTTTTT.

V usage is TRBV2 and J usage is TRBJ2-3; TRBD2 aligns across 10 bases. Germline CDR1 reads SNHLY; CDR2 reads FYNNEI. V lost 8 bases and J lost 5; bases outside the gene matches: 4. This CDR3 is built from 13 residues. The CDR3 region is CASLAGVEDTQYF. CDR3 nucleotides: TGTGCCAGCCTAGCGGGAGTGGAAGATACGCAGTATTTT.

The sample holds a few counts of this clonotype. The chain has TRBV5-6 and TRBJ2-3; D gene unclear. With 4 bases removed from V and 0 bases from J, the gap between germline ends came to 9 bases. Germline loops: CDR1 SGHDT, CDR2 YYEEEE. CDR3 size: 14 residues. In DNA form, the CDR3 reads TGTGCCAGCAGCCCCCTTCGAAGCACAGATACGCAGTATTTT. It codes for CASSPLRSTDTQYF.

This clonotype has a handful of counts. The CDR3 region has the DNA TGTGCCAGCATGTCGCGTCTCCCTGAAGCTTTCTTT. Protein: CASMSRLPEAFF. The genes are TRBV28 and TRBJ1-1; D gene ambiguous. CDR1 and CDR2 from the germline V gene are MDHEN and SYDVKM. Trimming left V 7 bases short and J 6 bases short, with 12 bases between. This CDR3 contains 12 residues.

The chain recombines TRBV9 with TRBJ2-1, with D possibly TRBD2 on 6 matching bases. Between the trimmed V and J ends, which lost 0 bases and 3 bases, there was a span of 10 bases. Germline CDR1 SGDLS, CDR2 YYNGEE. The CDR3 loop spans 15 amino acids. Written as DNA, the CDR3 is TGTGCCAGCAGCGTAGCTCACGGGGGCTACAATGAGCAGTTCTTC. Encoded protein: CASSVAHGGYNEQFF.

The rearrangement links TRBV29-1 to TRBJ2-7; D is uncertain. The V gene lost 6 bases and the J gene lost 6 bases, with 15 bases spanning the gap. Germline-derived CDR1 and CDR2 are SQVTM and ANQGSEA. CDR3 size: 12 residues. The CDR3 protein is CSVPDGSGEQYF. CDR3 nucleotide sequence: TGCAGCGTCCCGGATGGGTCGGGCGAGCAGTACTTC.

The chain recombines TRBV7-2 with TRBJ2-7; TRBD2 is a possible D gene (6 bases). The CDR3 length is 16 residues. V was pared by 5 bases and J by 1 base, with 18 bases between. Per germline, CDR1 SGHTA and CDR2 FQGNSA. Here the CDR3 DNA reads TGTGCCAGCAGCCTGGCGCGGGGAACGGCTTCCTACGAGCAGTACTTC. Protein: CASSLARGTASYEQYF.

The chain carries TRBV7-2 and TRBJ2-7; no clear D gene. The CDR3 extends over 14 amino acids. Germline V lookup: CDR1 SGHTA, CDR2 FQGNSA. Trimming pared 1 base from V and 6 bases from J, leaving 13 bases between. CDR3 loop: CASSLDLVPSEQYF. The CDR3 DNA follows: TGTGCCAGCAGCTTAGATCTAGTCCCCTCCGAGCAGTACTTC.

Only a few counts were recorded for this clonotype. This CDR3 is CASSLNWEGYYEQYF. CDR3 DNA sequence: TGTGCCAGCAGCCTCAATTGGGAGGGCTACTACGAGCAGTACTTC. V is TRBV11-2 and J is TRBJ2-5; 7 positions agree with TRBD2. Judging by the DNA end, TRBJ2-7 fits better; the J call may be wrong. Germline loops: CDR1 SGHAT, CDR2 FQNNGV. The CDR3 totals 15 residues.

This clonotype was observed a few times. The chain joins TRBV15 to TRBJ1-1, with D hard to call. Per germline, CDR1 LNHNV and CDR2 YYDKDF (reference sequence). The V and J ends lost 1 base and 3 bases respectively, with 6 bases between them. There are 13 residues in the CDR3. CDR3 residues: CATSRAEDTEAFF. Here the CDR3 DNA reads TGTGCCACCAGCAGAGCGGAGGACACTGAAGCTTTCTTT.

The gene calls are TRBV29-1 and TRBJ2-1; unclear D gene. Trimming took 5 bases from V and 3 from J, leaving 11 bases between them. The germline V gene has CDR1 SQVTM and CDR2 ANQGSEA. This CDR3 spans 13 amino acids. The CDR3 DNA follows: TGCAGCGTTTTGGGGTCCCTCTACAATGAGCAGTTCTTC. Its translation: CSVLGSLYNEQFF.

This chain joins TRBV5-6 and TRBJ2-4; D perhaps matches TRBD2 (5 bases). This CDR3 contains 15 residues. CDR1 SGHDT and CDR2 YYEEEE come from the germline V gene. The V gene lost 5 bases and the J gene lost 7 bases, with 19 bases spanning the gap. The CDR3 protein is CASRLSPPPGNIQYF. DNA for the CDR3: TGTGCCAGCAGACTCAGCCCCCCCCCGGGGAACATTCAGTACTTC.

The rearrangement links TRBV29-1 to TRBJ2-5; D is unresolved. The CDR3 is made up of 13 amino acids. In germline, CDR1 is SQVTM, CDR2 ANQGSEA. V gave up 3 bases and J gave up 3 bases, with 11 bases separating them. CDR3 DNA: TGCAGCGTTGAGGATATTCCCGAAGAGACCCAGTACTTC. Its protein is CSVEDIPEETQYF. Supplemented by reference TRBV29-1 and TRBJ2-5, the full variable domain reads SAVISQKPSRDICQRGTSLTIQCQVDSQVTMMFWYRQQPGQSLTLIATANQGSEATYESGFVIDKFPISRPNLTFSTLTVSNMSPEDSSIYLCSVEDIPEETQYFGPGTRLLVL.

The chain uses TRBV28 and TRBJ2-5, with 7 nucleotides matching TRBD2. The tail of the sequence fits TRBJ2-1 better, so the J call may be wrong. The CDR3 has 15 residues. Germline V gene data show CDR1 as MDHEN and CDR2 as SYDVKM. The CDR3 loop is CASSLSLAWEGEQFF. CDR3 nucleotides: TGTGCCAGCAGTTTATCGCTAGCATGGGAGGGTGAGCAGTTCTTC.

Turning to this clonotype: Because it lacks the conserved phenylalanine or tryptophan at the end, this CDR3 is likely a read error. The chain employs TRBV10-3 and TRBJ2-5, with a tentative D call TRBD2 (6 bases). The ends were cut back, 4 bases at V and 5 bases at J, with 14 bases in the middle. The CDR3 consists of 14 residues. CDR1 ENHRY and CDR2 SYGVKD come from the germline V gene. The CDR3 is CAISGASAEETQYS. The CDR3, as DNA: TGTGCCATCAGTGGGGCTAGCGCGGAGGAGACCCAGTACTCC.

The V call is TRBV6-2 or TRBV6-3, the J call TRBJ2-3; TRBD2 agrees at 9 bases. This CDR3 has 17 residues. Per germline, CDR1 MNHEY and CDR2 SVGEGT. Unmatched junction bases numbered 19, after V lost 11 bases and J lost 4 bases. The CDR3 loop is CAGNALSTSGYPDTQYF. CDR3 sequence (DNA): TGTGCCGGCAACGCTCTCTCTACTAGCGGGTATCCAGATACGCAGTATTTT.

This clonotype was observed at least ten times. The chain employs TRBV6-2 or TRBV6-3 and TRBJ1-5, with a tentative D call TRBD1 (5 bases). Germline V gives CDR1 MNHEY, CDR2 SVGEGT. V lost 6 bases and J 2 bases, leaving 14 bases between the germline ends. This CDR3 spans 15 amino acids. The chain's CDR3 is CASSLGGGGNQPQHF. The CDR3 DNA sequence: TGTGCCAGCAGCCTCGGGGGGGGAGGCAATCAGCCCCAGCATTTT.

The chain carries TRBV9 and TRBJ2-5; D might be TRBD2 (5 bases). Germline V gene sequence: CDR1 SGDLS, CDR2 YYNGEE. Trimming pared 0 bases from V and 2 bases from J, leaving 11 bases between. This CDR3 is 15 amino acids long. CDR3 loop: CASSVGTGIQETQYF. The DNA for the CDR3 is TGTGCCAGCAGCGTAGGTACGGGGATACAAGAGACCCAGTACTTC.

The sample holds a few counts of this clonotype. This chain connects TRBV4-1 to TRBJ2-5, with 10 bases that match TRBD1. The J call may be faulty, since TRBJ2-7 better matches the DNA end. The CDR3 is 15 residues long. Germline assignment: CDR1 MGHRA and CDR2 YSYEKL. CDR3 protein: CASSAPGQGNYEQYF. The CDR3 nucleotides are TGCGCCAGCAGCGCTCCGGGACAGGGGAACTACGAGCAGTACTTC.

The rearrangement joins TRBV27 to TRBJ2-5; 9 nucleotides align to TRBD2. The junction had 3 bases not matched to a gene; V was cut back by 2 bases and J by 8 bases. The germline V gene has CDR1 MNHEY and CDR2 SMNVEV (reference sequence). The CDR3 spans 13 residues. CDR3 protein: CASSLGGRATQYF. The DNA for the CDR3 is TGTGCCAGCAGTTTAGGCGGGAGGGCTACCCAGTACTTC.